This is a list of T cell receptor beta chains from one sample in a study of blood T cell repertoires in COVID-19. Data came from immunoSEQ multiplex PCR; TCRdb stores just in-frame clones and leaves some out. The table lists approximately 290,000 clones, approximately 83% of them singletons. Sequenced input: PBMCs or T cells enriched from blood (not recorded which). These receptors were taken from a woman aged 25 to 45 who had recovered from COVID-19. CDR3s include the opening cysteine and the closing phenylalanine or tryptophan. Expanded clones are given a class, and other clones once, few, many or no size at all.

clone_size: .
v_call: TRBV19
cdr3_aa: CASSIDPSGAYEQYF

clone_size: .
v_call: TRBV30
cdr3_aa: CAWSAGASETQYF

clone_size: .
v_call: TRBV7-2
cdr3_aa: CASSLGGNRGILAKNIQYF

clone_size: .
v_call: TRBV19
cdr3_aa: CASSQPGQGNQPQHF

clone_size: .
v_call: TRBV6-5
cdr3_aa: CASSYEGAPTDTQYF

clone_size: .
v_call: TRBV7-9
cdr3_aa: CASSLVGFYNEQFF

clone_size: .
v_call: TRBV3-1/TRBV3-2
cdr3_aa: CASSSVQGQETQYF

clone_size: .
v_call: TRBV6-5
cdr3_aa: CASSSSGRAGEQFF

clone_size: once
v_call: TRBV19
cdr3_aa: CASSPASGGSSYNEQFF

clone_size: once
v_call: TRBV27
cdr3_aa: CASSSRGGAGDSFSYEQYF

clone_size: .
v_call: TRBV7-6
cdr3_aa: CASSNQASTNEKLFF

clone_size: .
v_call: TRBV11-2
cdr3_aa: CASSFGLAGELFF

clone_size: .
v_call: TRBV30
cdr3_aa: CAWSVRGGQLWNQPQHF

clone_size: .
v_call: TRBV11-2
cdr3_aa: CASSPRGTGVYGYTF

clone_size: .
v_call: TRBV9
cdr3_aa: CASSGRTGTGELFF

clone_size: .
v_call: TRBV27
cdr3_aa: CASSRLAGAPYEQYF

clone_size: once
v_call: TRBV29-1
cdr3_aa: CSVLLGELFF

clone_size: .
v_call: TRBV20-1
cdr3_aa: CSARGRYGYTF

clone_size: .
v_call: TRBV21-1
cdr3_aa: CASSNGSEGGNNIQYF

clone_size: .
v_call: TRBV5-1
cdr3_aa: CASSLRGNQPQHF

clone_size: .
v_call: TRBV5-8
cdr3_aa: CASSLRGELLEKLFF

clone_size: few
v_call: TRBV5-6
cdr3_aa: CASSWRTSYEQYF

clone_size: .
v_call: TRBV2
cdr3_aa: CASFLRGARQFF

clone_size: .
v_call: TRBV4-2
cdr3_aa: CASSQPGVRTGELFF

clone_size: once
v_call: TRBV9
cdr3_aa: CASSAGGEQFF

clone_size: .
v_call: TRBV13
cdr3_aa: CASTPGGTNTEAFF

clone_size: .
v_call: TRBV30
cdr3_aa: CAWSVRGGLETQYF

clone_size: .
v_call: TRBV5-1
cdr3_aa: CASNRDRSSYEQYF

clone_size: once
v_call: TRBV5-4
cdr3_aa: CASSLARGARDTEAFF

clone_size: once
v_call: TRBV7-9
cdr3_aa: CASSLYSDSYNEQFF

clone_size: .
v_call: TRBV2
cdr3_aa: CASTREGQTEAFF

clone_size: .
v_call: TRBV7-3
cdr3_aa: CASSLPSTDTQYF